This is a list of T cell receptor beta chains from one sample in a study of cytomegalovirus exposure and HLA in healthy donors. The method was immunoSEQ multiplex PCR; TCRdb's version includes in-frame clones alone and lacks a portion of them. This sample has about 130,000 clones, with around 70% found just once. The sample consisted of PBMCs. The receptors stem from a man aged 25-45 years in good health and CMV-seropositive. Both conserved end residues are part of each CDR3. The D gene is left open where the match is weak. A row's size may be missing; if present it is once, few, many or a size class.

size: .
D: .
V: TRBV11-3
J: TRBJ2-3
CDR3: CASSFTRTDTQYF
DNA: TGTGCCAGCAGCTTTACTAGGACAGATACGCAGTATTTT

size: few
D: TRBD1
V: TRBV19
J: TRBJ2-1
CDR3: CASSIIGTESNEQFF
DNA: TGTGCCAGTAGTATAATCGGGACAGAGTCCAATGAGCAGTTCTTC

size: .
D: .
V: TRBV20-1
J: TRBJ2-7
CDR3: CSAWSSHEQYF
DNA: TGCAGTGCCTGGAGTAGTCACGAGCAGTACTTC

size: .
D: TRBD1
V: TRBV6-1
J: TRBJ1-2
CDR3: CASTETGNYGYTF
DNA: TGTGCCAGCACCGAGACAGGGAACTATGGCTACACCTTC

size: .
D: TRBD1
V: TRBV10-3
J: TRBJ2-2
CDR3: CAIRTDREEVGELFF
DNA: TGTGCCATCAGAACGGACAGGGAAGAGGTCGGGGAGCTGTTTTTT

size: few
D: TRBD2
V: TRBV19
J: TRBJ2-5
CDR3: CARPLTSGQETQYF
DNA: TGTGCCAGGCCACTTACTAGCGGTCAAGAGACCCAGTACTTC

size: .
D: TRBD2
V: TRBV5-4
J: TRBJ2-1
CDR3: CASSLGTTSGNEQFF
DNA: TGTGCCAGCAGCTTAGGGACTACCTCCGGGAATGAGCAGTTCTTC

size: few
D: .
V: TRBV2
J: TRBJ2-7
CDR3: CASGGQSYEQYF
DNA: TGTGCCAGCGGAGGGCAGTCCTACGAGCAGTACTTC

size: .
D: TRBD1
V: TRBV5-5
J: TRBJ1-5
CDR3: CASSLWDRGNQPQHF
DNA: TGTGCCAGCAGCTTATGGGACAGGGGAAATCAGCCCCAGCATTTT

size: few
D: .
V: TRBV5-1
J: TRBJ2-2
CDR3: CASSPWRTGELFF
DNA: TGCGCCAGCAGCCCGTGGAGAACCGGGGAGCTGTTTTTT

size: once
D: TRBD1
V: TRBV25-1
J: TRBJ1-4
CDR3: CASSDPGGTGEKLFF
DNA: TGTGCCAGCAGTGACCCCGGCGGGACAGGGGAAAAACTGTTTTTT

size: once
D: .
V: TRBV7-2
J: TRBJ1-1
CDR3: CASSPDSWVTEAFF
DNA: TGTGCCAGCAGTCCGGACTCCTGGGTCACTGAAGCTTTCTTT

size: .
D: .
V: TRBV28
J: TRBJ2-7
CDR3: CASSLQGGTYEQYF
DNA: TGTGCCAGCAGTTTACAGGGTGGGACCTACGAGCAGTACTTC

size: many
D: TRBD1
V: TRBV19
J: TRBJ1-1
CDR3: CASSWLDRETEAFF
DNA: TGTGCCAGTAGTTGGCTTGACAGGGAAACTGAAGCTTTCTTT

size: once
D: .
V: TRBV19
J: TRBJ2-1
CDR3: CASTPGWAGNNEQFF
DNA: TGTGCCAGTACCCCAGGGTGGGCAGGGAACAATGAGCAGTTCTTC

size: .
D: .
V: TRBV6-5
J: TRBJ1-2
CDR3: CASSPLGGARGYTF
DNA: TGTGCCAGCAGTCCCTTAGGGGGAGCGAGGGGCTACACCTTC

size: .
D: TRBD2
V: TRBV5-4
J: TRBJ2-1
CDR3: CASSVPGLADNEQFF
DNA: TGTGCCAGCAGCGTTCCGGGACTAGCGGACAATGAGCAGTTCTTC

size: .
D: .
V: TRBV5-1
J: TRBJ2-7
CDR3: CASSFGVKSYEQYF
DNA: TGCGCCAGCAGCTTCGGGGTTAAAAGCTACGAGCAGTACTTC

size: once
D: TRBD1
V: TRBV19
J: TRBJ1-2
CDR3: CASSITGGHYGYTF
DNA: TGTGCCAGTAGTATAACAGGGGGCCACTATGGCTACACCTTC

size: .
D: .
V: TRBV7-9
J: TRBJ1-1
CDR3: CASSLLTGTEAFF
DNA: TGTGCCAGCAGCTTATTAACGGGGACTGAAGCTTTCTTT

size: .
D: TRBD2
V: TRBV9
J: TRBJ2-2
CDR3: CASSTAGGPRGGELFF
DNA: TGTGCCAGCTCCACAGCGGGAGGGCCCCGGGGCGGGGAGCTGTTTTTT

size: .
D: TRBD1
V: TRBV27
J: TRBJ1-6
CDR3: CASSQDRAASPLHF
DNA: TGTGCCAGCAGTCAGGACAGGGCTGCTTCACCCCTCCACTTT

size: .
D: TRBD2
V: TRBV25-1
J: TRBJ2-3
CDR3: CASSDVTSSTDTQYF
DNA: TGTGCCAGCAGTGACGTGACTAGCAGCACAGATACGCAGTATTTT

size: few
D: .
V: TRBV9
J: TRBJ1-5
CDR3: CASRDTPSNQPQHF
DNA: TGTGCCAGCAGAGACACTCCGAGCAATCAGCCCCAGCATTTT

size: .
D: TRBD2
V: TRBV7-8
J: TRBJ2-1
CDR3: CASSLVREGPYNEQFF
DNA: TGTGCCAGCAGCTTAGTGCGGGAGGGACCCTACAATGAGCAGTTCTTC

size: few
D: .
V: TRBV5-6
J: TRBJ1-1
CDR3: CASSLGADIYTEAFF
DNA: TGTGCCAGCAGCTTGGGGGCAGATATATACACTGAAGCTTTCTTT

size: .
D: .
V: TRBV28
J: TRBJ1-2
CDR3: CASSSDKNALGYTF
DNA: TGTGCCAGCAGTTCGGACAAAAATGCCCTCGGCTACACCTTC

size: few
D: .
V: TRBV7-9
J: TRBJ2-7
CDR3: CASSFELRYEQYF
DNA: TGTGCCAGCAGCTTTGAGTTACGCTACGAGCAGTACTTC

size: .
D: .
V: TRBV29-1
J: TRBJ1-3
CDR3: CSVDLQTGNTIYF
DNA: TGCAGCGTTGATTTACAGACTGGAAACACCATATATTTT

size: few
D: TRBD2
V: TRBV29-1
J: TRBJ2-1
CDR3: CSVAGGRGEQFF
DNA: TGCAGCGTAGCGGGAGGTCGTGGTGAGCAGTTCTTC

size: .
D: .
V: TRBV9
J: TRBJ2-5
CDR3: CASSVYSGQETQYF
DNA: TGTGCCAGCAGCGTATATTCAGGCCAAGAGACCCAGTACTTC

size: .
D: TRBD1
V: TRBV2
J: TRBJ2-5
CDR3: CASNKQGGETQYF
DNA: TGTGCCAGCAACAAACAGGGGGGAGAGACCCAGTACTTC

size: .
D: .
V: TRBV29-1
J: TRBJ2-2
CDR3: CSVIQGSNTGELFF
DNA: TGCAGCGTTATACAGGGCTCTAACACCGGGGAGCTGTTTTTT

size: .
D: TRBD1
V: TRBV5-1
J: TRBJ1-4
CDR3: CASSLVQGAPTNEKLFF
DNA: TGCGCCAGCAGCTTGGTACAGGGGGCGCCGACTAATGAAAAACTGTTTTTT

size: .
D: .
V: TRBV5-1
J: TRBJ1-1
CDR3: CASSLANGGEAFF
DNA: TGCGCCAGCAGCTTGGCCAACGGGGGTGAAGCTTTCTTT

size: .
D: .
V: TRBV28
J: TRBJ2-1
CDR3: CASSFLGREDEQFF
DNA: TGTGCCAGCAGTTTCCTTGGCCGAGAGGATGAGCAGTTCTTC

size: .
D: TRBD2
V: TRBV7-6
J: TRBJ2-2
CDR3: CASSFTSGIGELFF
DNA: TGTGCCAGCAGCTTTACTAGCGGGATCGGGGAGCTGTTTTTT

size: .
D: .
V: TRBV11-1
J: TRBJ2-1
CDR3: CASSLPTGSHEQFF
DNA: TGTGCCAGCAGCTTACCAACAGGGTCCCATGAGCAGTTCTTC

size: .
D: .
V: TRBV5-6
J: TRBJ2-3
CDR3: CASSPGPMRGGDTQYF
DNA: TGTGCCAGCAGCCCGGGACCAATGCGGGGTGGGGATACGCAGTATTTT

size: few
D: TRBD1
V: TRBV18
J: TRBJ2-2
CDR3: CASSLGQGFSTGELFF
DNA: TGTGCCAGCTCACTGGGACAGGGGTTTTCCACCGGGGAGCTGTTTTTT

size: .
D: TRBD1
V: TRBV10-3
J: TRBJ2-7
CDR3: CAISPTGIGYEQYF
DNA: TGTGCCATCAGTCCGACAGGGATAGGCTACGAGCAGTACTTC

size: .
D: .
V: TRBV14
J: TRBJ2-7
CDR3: CASSQERMARFYEQYF
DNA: TGTGCCAGCAGCCAAGAGAGGATGGCTAGGTTCTACGAGCAGTACTTC

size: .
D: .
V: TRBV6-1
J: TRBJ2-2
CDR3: CASSEGGTIELFF
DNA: TGTGCCAGCAGTGAAGGCGGGACCATCGAGCTGTTTTTT

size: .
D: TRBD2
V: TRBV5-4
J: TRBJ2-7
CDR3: CASSDRTSGTEQYF
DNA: TGTGCCAGCAGCGATAGGACTAGCGGGACCGAGCAGTACTTC

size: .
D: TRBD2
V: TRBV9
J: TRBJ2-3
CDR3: CASSKSSGSPDTQYF
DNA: TGTGCCAGCAGTAAATCTAGCGGGAGTCCAGATACGCAGTATTTT